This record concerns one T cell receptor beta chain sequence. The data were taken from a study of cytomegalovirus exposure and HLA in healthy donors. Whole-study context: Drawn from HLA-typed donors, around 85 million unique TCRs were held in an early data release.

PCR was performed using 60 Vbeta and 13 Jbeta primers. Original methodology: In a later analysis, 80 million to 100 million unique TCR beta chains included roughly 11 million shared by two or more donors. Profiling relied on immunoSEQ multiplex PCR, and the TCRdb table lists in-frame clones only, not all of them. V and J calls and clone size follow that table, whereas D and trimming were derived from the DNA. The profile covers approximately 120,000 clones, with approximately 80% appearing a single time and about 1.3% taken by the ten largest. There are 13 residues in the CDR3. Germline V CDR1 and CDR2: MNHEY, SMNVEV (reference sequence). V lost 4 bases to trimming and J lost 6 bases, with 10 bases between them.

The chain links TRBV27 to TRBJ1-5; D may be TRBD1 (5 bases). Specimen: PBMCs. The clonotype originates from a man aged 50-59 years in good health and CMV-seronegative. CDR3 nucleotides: TGTGCCAGCAGTTACGACAGAGGTCAGCCCCAGCATTTT. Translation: CASSYDRGQPQHF.